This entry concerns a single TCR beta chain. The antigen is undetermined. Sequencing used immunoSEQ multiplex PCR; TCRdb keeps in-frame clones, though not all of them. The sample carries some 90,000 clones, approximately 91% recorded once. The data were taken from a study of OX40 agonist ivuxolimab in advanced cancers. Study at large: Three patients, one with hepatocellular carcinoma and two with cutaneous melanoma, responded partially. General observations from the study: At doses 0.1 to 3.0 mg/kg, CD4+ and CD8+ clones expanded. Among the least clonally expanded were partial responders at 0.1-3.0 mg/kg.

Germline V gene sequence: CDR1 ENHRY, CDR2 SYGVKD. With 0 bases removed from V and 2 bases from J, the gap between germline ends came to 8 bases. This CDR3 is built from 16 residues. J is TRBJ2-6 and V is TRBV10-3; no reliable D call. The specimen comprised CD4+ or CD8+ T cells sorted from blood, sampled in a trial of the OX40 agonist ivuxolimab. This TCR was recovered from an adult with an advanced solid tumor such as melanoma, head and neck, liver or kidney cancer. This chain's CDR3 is CAISESAIAGANVLTF. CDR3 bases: TGTGCCATCAGTGAGTCGGCTATTGCTGGGGCCAACGTCCTGACTTTC.